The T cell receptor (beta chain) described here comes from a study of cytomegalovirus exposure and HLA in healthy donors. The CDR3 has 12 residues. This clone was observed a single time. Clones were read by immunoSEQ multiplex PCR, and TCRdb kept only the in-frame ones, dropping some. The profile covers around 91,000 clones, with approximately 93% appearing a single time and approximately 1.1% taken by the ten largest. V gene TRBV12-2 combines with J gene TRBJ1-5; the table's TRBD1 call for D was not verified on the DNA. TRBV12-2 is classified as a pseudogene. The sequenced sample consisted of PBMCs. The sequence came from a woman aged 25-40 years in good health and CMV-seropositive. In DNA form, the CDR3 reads TGTGCAAGTCGCCACGGGACAGGTGGCCAGCATTTT. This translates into CASRHGTGGQHF.